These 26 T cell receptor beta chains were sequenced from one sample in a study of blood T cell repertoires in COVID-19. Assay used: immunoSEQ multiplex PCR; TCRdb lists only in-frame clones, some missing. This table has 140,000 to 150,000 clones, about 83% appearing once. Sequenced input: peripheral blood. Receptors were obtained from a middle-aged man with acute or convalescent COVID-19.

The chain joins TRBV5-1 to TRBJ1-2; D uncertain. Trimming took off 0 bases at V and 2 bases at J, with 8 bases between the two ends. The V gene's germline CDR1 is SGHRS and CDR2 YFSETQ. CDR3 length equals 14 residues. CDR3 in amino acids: CASSLEAGNYGYTF. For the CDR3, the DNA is TGCGCCAGCAGCTTGGAGGCGGGGAACTATGGCTACACCTTC.

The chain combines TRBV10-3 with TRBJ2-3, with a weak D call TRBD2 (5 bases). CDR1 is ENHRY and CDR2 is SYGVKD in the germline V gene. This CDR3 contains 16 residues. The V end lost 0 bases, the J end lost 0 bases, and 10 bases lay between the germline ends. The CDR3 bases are TGTGCCATCAGTGAGTCAGCAGGACTCAGCACAGATACGCAGTATTTT. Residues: CAISESAGLSTDTQYF.

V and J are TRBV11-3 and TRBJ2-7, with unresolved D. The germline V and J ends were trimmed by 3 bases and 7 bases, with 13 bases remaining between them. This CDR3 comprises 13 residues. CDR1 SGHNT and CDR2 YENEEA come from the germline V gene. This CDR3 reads CASSFGFGWEQYF. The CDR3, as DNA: TGTGCCAGCAGCTTCGGGTTTGGTTGGGAGCAGTACTTC.

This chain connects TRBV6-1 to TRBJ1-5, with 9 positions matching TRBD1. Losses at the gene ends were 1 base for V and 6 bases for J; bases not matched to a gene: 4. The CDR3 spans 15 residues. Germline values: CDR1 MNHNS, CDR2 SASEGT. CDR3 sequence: CASSEGTGGGQPQHF. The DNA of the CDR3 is TGTGCCAGCAGTGAAGGAACAGGGGGCGGTCAGCCCCAGCATTTT.

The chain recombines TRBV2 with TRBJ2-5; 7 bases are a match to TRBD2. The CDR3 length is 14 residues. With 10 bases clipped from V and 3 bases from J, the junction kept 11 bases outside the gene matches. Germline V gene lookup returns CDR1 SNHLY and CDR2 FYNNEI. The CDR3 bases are TGTGCCACCCAGCCGCGGGGGAGGGAAGAGACCCAGTACTTC. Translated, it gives CATQPRGREETQYF.

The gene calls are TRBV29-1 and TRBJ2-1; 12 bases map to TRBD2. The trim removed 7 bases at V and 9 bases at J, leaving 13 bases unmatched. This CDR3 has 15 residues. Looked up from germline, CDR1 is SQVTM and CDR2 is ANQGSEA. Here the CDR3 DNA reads TGCAGCGCCGAGGGGCCTAGCGGGGGGGCTAGTGAGCAGTTCTTC. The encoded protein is CSAEGPSGGASEQFF.

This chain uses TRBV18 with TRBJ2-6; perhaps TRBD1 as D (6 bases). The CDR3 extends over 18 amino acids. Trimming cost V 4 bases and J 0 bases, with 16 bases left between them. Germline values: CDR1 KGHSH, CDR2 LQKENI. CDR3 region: CASSLTAGQYSGANVLTF. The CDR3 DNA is TGTGCCAGCTCACTAACAGCCGGACAGTACTCTGGGGCCAACGTCCTGACTTTC.

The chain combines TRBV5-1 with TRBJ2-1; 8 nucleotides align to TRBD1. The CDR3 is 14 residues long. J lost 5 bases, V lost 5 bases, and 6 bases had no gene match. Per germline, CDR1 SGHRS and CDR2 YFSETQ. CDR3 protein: CASSSQGANNEQFF. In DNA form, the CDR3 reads TGCGCCAGCAGTTCTCAGGGGGCCAACAATGAGCAGTTCTTC. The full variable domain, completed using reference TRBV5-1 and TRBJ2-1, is KAGVTQTPRYLIKTRGQQVTLSCSPISGHRSVSWYQQTPGQGLQFLFEYFSETQRNKGNFPGRFSGRQFSNSRSEMNVSTLELGDSALYLCASSSQGANNEQFFGPGTRLTVL.

This CDR3 reads CAWSPQTGALVRGYTF. In DNA form, the CDR3 reads TGTGCCTGGAGTCCACAGACAGGGGCTTTGGTTCGAGGCTACACCTTC. This chain joins TRBV30 and TRBJ1-2, with 8 bases that match TRBD1. The V and J ends lost 2 bases and 8 bases, in that order; junction bases with no gene match: 16. This CDR3 has 16 residues. Looked up from germline, CDR1 is GTSNPN and CDR2 is SVGIG (reference sequence).

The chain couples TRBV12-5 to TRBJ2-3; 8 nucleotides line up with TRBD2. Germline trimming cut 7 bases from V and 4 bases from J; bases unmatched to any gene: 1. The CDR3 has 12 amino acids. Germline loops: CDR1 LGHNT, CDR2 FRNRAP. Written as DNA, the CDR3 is TGTGCTAGTGCGGGGGGGCCAGATACGCAGTATTTT. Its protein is CASAGGPDTQYF.

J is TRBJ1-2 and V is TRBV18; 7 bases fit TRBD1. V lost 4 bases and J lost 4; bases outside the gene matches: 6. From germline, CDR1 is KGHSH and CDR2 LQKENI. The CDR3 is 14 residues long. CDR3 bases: TGTGCCAGCTCACAGGGGGCGTCGTCCTATGGCTACACCTTC. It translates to CASSQGASSYGYTF.

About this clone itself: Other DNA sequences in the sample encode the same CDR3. The CDR3 loop is CASSLVAGNTGELFF. For the CDR3, the DNA is TGCGCCAGCAGCTTGGTGGCGGGTAACACCGGGGAGCTGTTTTTT. This sequence joins TRBV5-1 and TRBJ2-2; the D gene is possibly TRBD2 (5 bases). This CDR3 contains 15 residues. V was clipped by 0 bases and J by 2 bases, with 8 bases between them. The germline CDR1 and CDR2 sequences are SGHRS and YFSETQ.

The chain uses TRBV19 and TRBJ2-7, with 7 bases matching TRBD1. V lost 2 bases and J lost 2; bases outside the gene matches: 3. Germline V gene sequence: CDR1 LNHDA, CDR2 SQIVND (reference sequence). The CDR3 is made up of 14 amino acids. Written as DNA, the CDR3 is TGTGCCAGTAGTATACGGGGACAGACCTACGAGCAGTACTTC. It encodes CASSIRGQTYEQYF.

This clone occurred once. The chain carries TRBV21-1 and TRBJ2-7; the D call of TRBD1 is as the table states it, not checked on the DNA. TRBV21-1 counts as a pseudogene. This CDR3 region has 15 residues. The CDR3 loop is CASSKSGQGAFEQYV. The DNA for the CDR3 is TGTGCCAGCAGCAAATCGGGACAGGGGGCTTTCGAGCAGTACGTC.

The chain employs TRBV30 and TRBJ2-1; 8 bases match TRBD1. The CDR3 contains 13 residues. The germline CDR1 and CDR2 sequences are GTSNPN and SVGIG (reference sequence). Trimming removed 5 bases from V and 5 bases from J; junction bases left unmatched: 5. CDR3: CAWGQGTNNEQFF. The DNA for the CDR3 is TGTGCCTGGGGACAGGGAACGAACAATGAGCAGTTCTTC.

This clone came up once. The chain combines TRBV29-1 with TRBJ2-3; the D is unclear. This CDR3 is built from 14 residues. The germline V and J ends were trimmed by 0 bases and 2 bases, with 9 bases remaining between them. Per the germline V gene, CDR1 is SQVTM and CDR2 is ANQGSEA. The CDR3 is CSVEDLRNTDTQYF. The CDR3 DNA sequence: TGCAGCGTTGAAGATCTCAGGAACACAGATACGCAGTATTTT.

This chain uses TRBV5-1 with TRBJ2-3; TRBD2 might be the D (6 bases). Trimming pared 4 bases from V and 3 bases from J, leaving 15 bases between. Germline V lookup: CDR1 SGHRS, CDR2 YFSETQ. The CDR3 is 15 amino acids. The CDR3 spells CASSTGRGVTDTQYF. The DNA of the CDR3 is TGCGCCAGCAGCACGGGACGCGGGGTAACAGATACGCAGTATTTT.

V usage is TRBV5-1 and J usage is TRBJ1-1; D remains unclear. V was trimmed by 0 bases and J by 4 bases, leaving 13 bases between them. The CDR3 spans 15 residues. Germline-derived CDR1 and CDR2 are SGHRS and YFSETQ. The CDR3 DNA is TGCGCCAGCAGCTTGGCCGGTGGAGCGGGCACTGAAGCTTTCTTT. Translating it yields CASSLAGGAGTEAFF.

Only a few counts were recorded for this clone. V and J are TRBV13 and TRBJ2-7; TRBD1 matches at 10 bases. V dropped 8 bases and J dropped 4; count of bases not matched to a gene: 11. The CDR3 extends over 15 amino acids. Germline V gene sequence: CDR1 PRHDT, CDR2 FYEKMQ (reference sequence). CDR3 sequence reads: CASSKSGDRGYEQYV. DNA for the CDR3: TGTGCCAGCTCTAAATCTGGGGACAGGGGTTACGAGCAGTACGTC.

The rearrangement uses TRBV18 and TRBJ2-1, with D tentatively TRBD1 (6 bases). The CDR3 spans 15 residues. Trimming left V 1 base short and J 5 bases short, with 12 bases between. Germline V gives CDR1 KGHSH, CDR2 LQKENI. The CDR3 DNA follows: TGTGCCAGCTCACCACTCGGACGGACAGACAATGAGCAGTTCTTC. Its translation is CASSPLGRTDNEQFF. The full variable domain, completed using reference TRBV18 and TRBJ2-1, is NAGVMQNPRHLVRRRGQEARLRCSPMKGHSHVYWYRQLPEEGLKFMVYLQKENIIDESGMPKERFSAEFPKEGPSILRIQQVVRGDSAAYFCASSPLGRTDNEQFFGPGTRLTVL.

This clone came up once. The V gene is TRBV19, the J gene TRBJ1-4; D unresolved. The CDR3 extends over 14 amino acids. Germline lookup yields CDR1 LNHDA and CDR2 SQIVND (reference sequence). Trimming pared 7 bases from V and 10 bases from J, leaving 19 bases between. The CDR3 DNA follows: TGTGCCAGTACCTCCCCAGGCTTCAAAGGAAAACTGTTTTTT. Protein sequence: CASTSPGFKGKLFF.

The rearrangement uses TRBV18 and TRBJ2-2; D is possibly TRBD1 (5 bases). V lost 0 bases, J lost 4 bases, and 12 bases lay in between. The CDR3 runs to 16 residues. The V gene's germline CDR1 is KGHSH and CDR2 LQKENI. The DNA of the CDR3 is TGTGCCAGCTCACCACCCCAGGGCGCGGTCACCGGGGAGCTGTTTTTT. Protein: CASSPPQGAVTGELFF.

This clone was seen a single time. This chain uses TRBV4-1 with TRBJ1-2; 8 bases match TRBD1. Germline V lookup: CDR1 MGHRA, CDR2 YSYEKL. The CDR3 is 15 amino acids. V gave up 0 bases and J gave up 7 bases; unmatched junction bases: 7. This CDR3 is CASSQDQGALPGYTF. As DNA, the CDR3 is TGCGCCAGCAGCCAAGATCAGGGGGCGCTTCCTGGCTACACCTTC.

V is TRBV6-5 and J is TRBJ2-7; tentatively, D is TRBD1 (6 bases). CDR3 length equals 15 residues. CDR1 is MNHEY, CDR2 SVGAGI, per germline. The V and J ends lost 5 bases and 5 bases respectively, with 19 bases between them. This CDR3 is CASSPQSRGSNEQYF. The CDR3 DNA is TGTGCCAGCAGTCCTCAGAGCAGGGGTAGCAACGAGCAGTACTTC.

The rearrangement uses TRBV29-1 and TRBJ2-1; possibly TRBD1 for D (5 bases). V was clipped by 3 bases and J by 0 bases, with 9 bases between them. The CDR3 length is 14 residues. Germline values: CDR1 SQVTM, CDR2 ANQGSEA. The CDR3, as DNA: TGCAGCGTTGAGAAGGGGTTCTCCTACAATGAGCAGTTCTTC. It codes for CSVEKGFSYNEQFF.

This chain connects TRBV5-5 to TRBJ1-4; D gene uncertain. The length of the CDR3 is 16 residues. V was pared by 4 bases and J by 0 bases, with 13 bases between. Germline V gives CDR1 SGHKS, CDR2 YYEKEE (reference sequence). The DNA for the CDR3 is TGTGCCAGCAGCCGCAGCGGCCCCGCAACTAATGAAAAACTGTTTTTT. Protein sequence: CASSRSGPATNEKLFF.